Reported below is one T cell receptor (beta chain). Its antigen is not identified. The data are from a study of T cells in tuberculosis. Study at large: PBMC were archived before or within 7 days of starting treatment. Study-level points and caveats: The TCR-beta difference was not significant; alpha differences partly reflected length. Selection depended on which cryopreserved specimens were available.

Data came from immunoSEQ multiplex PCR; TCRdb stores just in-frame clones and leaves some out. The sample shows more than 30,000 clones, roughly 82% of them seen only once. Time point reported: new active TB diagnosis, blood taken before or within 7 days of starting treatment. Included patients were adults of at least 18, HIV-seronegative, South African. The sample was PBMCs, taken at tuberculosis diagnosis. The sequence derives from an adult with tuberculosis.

In nucleotides, the CDR3 is TGCAGCGTTGCTGGGGGGGGCCCGTACACTGAAGCTTTCTTT. The encoded protein is CSVAGGGPYTEAFF. The V call is TRBV29-1, the J call TRBJ1-1; maybe TRBD1 (6 bases). Trimming shortened V by 4 bases and J by 3 bases, and 15 bases separated the two germline ends. CDR3 size: 14 residues. Germline V gene lookup returns CDR1 SQVTM and CDR2 ANQGSEA.